These 15 T cell receptor beta chains were all obtained from the same sample, sequenced in a study of OX40 agonist ivuxolimab in advanced cancers. Libraries were prepared by immunoSEQ multiplex PCR; TCRdb keeps only in-frame clonotypes and omits some of them. Found here are approximately 44,000 clones, approximately 82% of them singletons; the top ten hold around 2.5%. The source was CD4+ or CD8+ T cells sorted from blood, collected in a trial of the OX40 agonist ivuxolimab. The source is an adult with an advanced solid tumor such as melanoma, head and neck, liver or kidney cancer.

This clone was counted a single time. The chain joins TRBV27 to TRBJ1-2; D not certain. V gave up 1 base and J gave up 0 bases, with 9 bases separating them. In germline, CDR1 is MNHEY, CDR2 SMNVEV (reference sequence). The CDR3 loop spans 15 amino acids. The CDR3 here is CASSLWAAPNYGYTF. The DNA for the CDR3 is TGTGCCAGCAGTTTATGGGCAGCTCCTAACTATGGCTACACCTTC.

V gene TRBV9 combines with J gene TRBJ2-5; D might be TRBD1 (5 bases). In germline, CDR1 is SGDLS, CDR2 YYNGEE. The CDR3 extends over 13 amino acids. Trimming pared 2 bases from V and 7 bases from J, leaving 12 bases between. Here the CDR3 reads CASSVSAQGTQYF. The CDR3 coding sequence is TGTGCCAGCAGCGTTTCGGCCCAGGGGACCCAGTACTTC.

The V gene is TRBV9, the J gene TRBJ2-1; 8 bases are shared with TRBD2. Germline CDR1 is SGDLS and CDR2 is YYNGEE. The CDR3 contains 16 residues. Trimming cost V 4 bases and J 7 bases; bases outside gene matches: 13. The CDR3 reads CASSPALAGLGNEQFF. The CDR3 DNA reads TGTGCCAGCAGCCCGGCCTTAGCGGGGCTTGGAAATGAGCAGTTCTTC.

The V call is TRBV2, the J call TRBJ2-7; a weak D match, TRBD2 (6 bases). The germline gives CDR1 SNHLY, CDR2 FYNNEI. V was trimmed by 5 bases and J by 6 bases, leaving 17 bases between them. CDR3 length: 14 amino acids. The chain's CDR3 is CASSLLAFRGEQYF. CDR3 sequence (DNA): TGTGCCAGCAGTTTACTAGCTTTCCGAGGCGAGCAGTACTTC.

The rearrangement links TRBV6-1 to TRBJ2-1, with unresolved D. Germline V gene lookup returns CDR1 MNHNS and CDR2 SASEGT. Trimming pared 0 bases from V and 9 bases from J, leaving 6 bases between. The CDR3 length is 12 residues. The CDR3 DNA is TGTGCCAGCAGTGAAGCTGCAGGTGAGCAGTTCTTC. Translated: CASSEAAGEQFF.

This clone was counted between two and nine times. This rearrangement joins TRBV5-1 to TRBJ2-1, with 9 nucleotides matching TRBD2. The trim removed 2 bases at V and 0 bases at J, leaving 3 bases unmatched. CDR3 length: 16 amino acids. Germline V gene sequence: CDR1 SGHRS, CDR2 YFSETQ. CDR3 in DNA: TGCGCCAGCAGCTTCTATAGCGGGAGCTCCTACAATGAGCAGTTCTTC. Amino acid sequence: CASSFYSGSSYNEQFF.

The chain combines TRBV29-1 with TRBJ2-4; 7 positions match TRBD2. Germline V gene lookup returns CDR1 SQVTM and CDR2 ANQGSEA. This CDR3 region has 15 residues. The DNA for the CDR3 is TGCAGGTCCCCCGGGGGAGGGGCGGCCAAAAACATTCAGTACTTC. As protein: CRSPGGGAAKNIQYF.

V gene TRBV18 combines with J gene TRBJ1-6; D ambiguous. CDR3 length equals 13 residues. Trimming took 2 bases from V and 6 from J, leaving 5 bases between them. The germline gives CDR1 KGHSH, CDR2 LQKENI. The CDR3 is CASSPDFNSPLHF. The CDR3 DNA follows: TGTGCCAGCTCACCAGACTTTAATTCACCCCTCCACTTT.

The chain couples TRBV4-1 to TRBJ2-7, with D unclear. The germline CDR1 and CDR2 sequences are MGHRA and YSYEKL. Trimming cost V 0 bases and J 1 base, with 10 bases left between them. The CDR3 has 15 residues. The CDR3 is CASSQDRRASYEQYF. CDR3 DNA: TGCGCCAGCAGCCAAGATCGACGGGCTTCCTACGAGCAGTACTTC.

This clone was seen a single time. The chain uses TRBV2 and TRBJ2-7; TRBD1 matches at 7 bases. This CDR3 region has 13 residues. Germline V CDR1 and CDR2: SNHLY, FYNNEI. Trimming cost V 8 bases and J 6 bases; bases outside gene matches: 10. The CDR3 loop is CASEAGGFSEQYF. In nucleotides, the CDR3 is TGTGCCAGCGAGGCAGGGGGTTTTAGCGAGCAGTACTTC. The variable domain in full, completed from reference TRBV2 and TRBJ2-7, reads EPEVTQTPSHQVTQMGQEVILRCVPISNHLYFYWYRQILGQKVEFLVSFYNNEISEKSEIFDDQFSVERPDGSNFTLKIRSTKLEDSAMYFCASEAGGFSEQYFGPGTRLTVT.

The chain is built from TRBV9 and TRBJ2-3; D may be TRBD1 (6 bases). Trimming took off 4 bases at V and 3 bases at J, with 12 bases between the two ends. The CDR3 length is 14 residues. CDR1 and CDR2 (germline): SGDLS, YYNGEE. The CDR3 spells CASSYNRVTDTQYF. As DNA, the CDR3 is TGTGCCAGCAGCTACAACAGGGTTACAGATACGCAGTATTTT.

The chain uses TRBV5-5 and TRBJ1-3; TRBD1 is a possible D gene (5 bases). The CDR3 sequence is 14 residues long. Germline assignment: CDR1 SGHKS and CDR2 YYEKEE (reference sequence). V was shortened by 7 bases and J by 2 bases, with 13 bases between the two germline ends. CDR3 nucleotide sequence: TGTGCCAGCGGCCCGACAGAAGCTGGAAACACCATATATTTT. It yields the protein CASGPTEAGNTIYF.

This chain uses TRBV7-8 with TRBJ2-7, with D hard to call. This CDR3 contains 13 residues. Trimming stripped 5 bases from V and 5 bases from J, with 13 bases between. The germline gives CDR1 SGHVS, CDR2 FQNEAQ. The CDR3 coding sequence is TGTGCCAGCAGCCCCAGGTCCAGCGACGAGCAGTACTTC. It is translated as CASSPRSSDEQYF. Supplemented by reference TRBV7-8 and TRBJ2-7, the full variable domain reads GAGVSQSPRYKVAKRGQDVALRCDPISGHVSLFWYQQALGQGPEFLTYFQNEAQLDKSGLPSDRFFAERPEGSVSTLKIQRTQQEDSAVYLCASSPRSSDEQYFGPGTRLTVT.

This chain joins TRBV30 and TRBJ1-2; 9 nucleotides agree with TRBD1. The J segment lost 3 bases and the V segment lost 3 bases, leaving 5 bases of the junction unmatched. This CDR3 comprises 14 residues. CDR1 is GTSNPN, CDR2 SVGIG, per germline (reference sequence). The CDR3 region is CAWRFRDRDYGYTF. The CDR3 DNA follows: TGTGCCTGGAGGTTCCGGGACAGGGACTATGGCTACACCTTC.

The V and J genes are TRBV7-2 and TRBJ2-2; no clear D. Germline loops: CDR1 SGHTA, CDR2 FQGNSA. The CDR3 consists of 16 residues. The V and J ends lost 7 bases and 2 bases respectively, with 17 bases between them. The CDR3 coding sequence is TGTGCCAGCACCGTACTCACCCCGCAAAACACCGGGGAGCTGTTTTTT. Its protein is CASTVLTPQNTGELFF.